These 9 T cell receptor beta chains came from one sample sequenced in a study of cytomegalovirus exposure and HLA in healthy donors. Researchers ran the PCR with 60 Vbeta and 13 Jbeta primers. Profiled with immunoSEQ multiplex PCR; TCRdb holds only in-frame clones, not every one. The sample includes roughly 88,000 clones, roughly 72% of them seen just once. The sequenced material came from PBMCs. These receptors came from a man aged 25-45 years in good health and CMV-seropositive.

This clone was counted only a few times. This chain connects TRBV27 to TRBJ1-1; 7 nucleotides agree with TRBD1. The germline V gene encodes CDR1 MNHEY and CDR2 SMNVEV (reference sequence). This CDR3 comprises 13 residues. V shed 1 base, J shed 8 bases, and the junction held 4 bases outside the gene matches. CDR3: CASSLLEGAEAFF. DNA for the CDR3: TGTGCCAGCAGTTTATTGGAGGGGGCCGAAGCTTTCTTT.

The rearrangement uses TRBV27 and TRBJ2-2; D gene uncertain. Trimming removed 3 bases from V and 0 bases from J, with 8 bases in between. The CDR3 consists of 15 residues. Per germline, CDR1 MNHEY and CDR2 SMNVEV (reference sequence). CDR3 amino acids: CASSFWHANTGELFF. DNA of the CDR3: TGTGCCAGCAGTTTCTGGCACGCGAACACCGGGGAGCTGTTTTTT.

The chain recombines TRBV2 with TRBJ1-5; TRBD1 matches at 9 bases. J lost 3 bases, V lost 6 bases, and 12 bases had no gene match. This CDR3 comprises 17 residues. CDR1 is SNHLY, CDR2 FYNNEI, per germline. The CDR3 DNA is TGTGCCAGCAGGAGTCCTCGACAGGGGGAAGACAATCAGCCCCAGCATTTT. Translated: CASRSPRQGEDNQPQHF. Based on the CDR3 plus reference TRBV2 and TRBJ1-5, the full variable domain is EPEVTQTPSHQVTQMGQEVILRCVPISNHLYFYWYRQILGQKVEFLVSFYNNEISEKSEIFDDQFSVERPDGSNFTLKIRSTKLEDSAMYFCASRSPRQGEDNQPQHFGDGTRLSIL.

The chain is built from TRBV5-6 and TRBJ2-7, with 13 bases aligning to TRBD2. Trimming at V came to 0 bases and at J to 0 bases, leaving 3 bases not matched to a gene. CDR3 size: 17 residues. Germline lookup yields CDR1 SGHDT and CDR2 YYEEEE. CDR3 nucleotides: TGTGCCAGCAGCTTGGGGACTAGCGGGAGAAACTCCTACGAGCAGTACTTC. As protein: CASSLGTSGRNSYEQYF.

The V and J genes are TRBV6-4 and TRBJ2-3; 9 bases fit TRBD2. The CDR3 extends over 15 amino acids. In germline, CDR1 is MRHNA, CDR2 SNTAGT. Trimming at V came to 3 bases and at J to 0 bases, leaving 1 base not matched to a gene. CDR3: CASSEGTSSTDTQYF. CDR3 nucleotide sequence: TGTGCCAGCAGTGAGGGGACTAGCAGCACAGATACGCAGTATTTT.

The chain carries TRBV7-2 and TRBJ1-5, with a possible D match to TRBD1 (5 bases). V shed 2 bases and J shed 7 bases, with 12 bases lying between them. The CDR3 is made up of 14 amino acids. CDR1 and CDR2 from the germline V gene are SGHTA and FQGNSA. The CDR3 loop reads CASSLSQGGQPQHF. The CDR3, as DNA: TGTGCCAGCAGCTTATCCCAGGGAGGACAGCCCCAGCATTTT. Full variable domain (outside the CDR3, taken from reference TRBV7-2 and TRBJ1-5): GAGVSQSPSNKVTEKGKDVELRCDPISGHTALYWYRQSLGQGLEFLIYFQGNSAPDKSGLPSDRFSAERTGGSVSTLTIQRTQQEDSAVYLCASSLSQGGQPQHFGDGTRLSIL.

The chain has TRBV27 and TRBJ2-1; possibly TRBD1 for D (5 bases). This CDR3 is 12 amino acids long. Per the germline V gene, CDR1 is MNHEY and CDR2 is SMNVEV (reference sequence). V was trimmed by 4 bases and J by 10 bases, leaving 11 bases between them. Here the CDR3 reads CASSSHPGEQFF. The CDR3 DNA reads as TGTGCCAGCAGTTCCCATCCAGGGGAGCAGTTCTTC.

In its sample, this clone was seen a few times. J is TRBJ2-1 and V is TRBV5-8, with 7 bases that match TRBD1. Losses at the gene ends were 3 bases for V and 5 bases for J; bases not matched to a gene: 2. Germline CDR1 and CDR2: SGHTS and YDEGEE. The CDR3 has 13 residues. This CDR3 is CASSSGQNNEQFF. In nucleotides, the CDR3 is TGTGCCAGCAGCTCGGGACAGAACAATGAGCAGTTCTTC.

The CDR3: CASSRLKGTLPEAFF. The CDR3 nucleotides are TGTGCCAGCAGCCGGTTGAAGGGGACTTTACCGGAGGCTTTCTTT. The chain carries TRBV4-2 and TRBJ1-1; D possibly corresponds to TRBD1 (5 bases). V lost 4 bases and J 11 bases, leaving 23 bases between the germline ends. Germline CDR1 is LGHNA and CDR2 is YNFKEQ. The CDR3 sequence is 15 residues long.